The rows below give T cell receptor beta chains drawn from one sample of a study of T cell repertoires in cytomegalovirus infection. These TCRs are of unknown antigen specificity. Using its own MiXCR run on the reads, TCRdb lists one record per CDR3 protein. Seen here are hundreds of thousands of distinct CDR3 sequences, 25% to 30% observed once, and the top ten hold over 15%. The material was cultured PBMCs, obtained from culture after CMV antigen stimulation. Receptor source: a human donor in good health (CMV status not recorded). Some clones in this sample may be carry-over from other donors' samples. The CDR3 runs from the conserved cysteine through the conserved F or W. Each record gives: D gene, J gene, V gene, clone size, CDR3 protein, CDR3 DNA. A D gene is named only where the DNA matches it firmly. For some rows the clone size is stated as once, few or many, or as a class when expanded; others skip it.

d_gene: .; j_gene: TRBJ2-7; v_gene: TRBV7-8; abundance: few; CDR3aa: CASSLGSQLSSYEQYF; CDR3nt: TGTGCCAGCAGCTTAGGGTCGCAGCTCTCCTCCTACGAGCAGTACTTC
d_gene: TRBD1; j_gene: TRBJ1-6; v_gene: TRBV12-3/TRBV12-4; abundance: .; CDR3aa: CASSRPGTAYSPLHF; CDR3nt: TGTGCCAGCAGTCGACCCGGGACAGCCTATTCACCCCTCCACTTT
d_gene: TRBD2; j_gene: TRBJ2-5; v_gene: TRBV11-2; abundance: .; CDR3aa: CASSSLGLALQETQYF; CDR3nt: TGTGCCAGCAGCTCTCTAGGACTAGCACTCCAAGAGACCCAGTACTTC
d_gene: .; j_gene: TRBJ1-2; v_gene: TRBV12-3/TRBV12-4; abundance: many; CDR3aa: CASSLVPGYGYTF; CDR3nt: TGTGCCAGCAGTTTAGTACCGGGTTATGGCTACACCTTC
d_gene: TRBD1; j_gene: TRBJ1-5; v_gene: TRBV7-8; abundance: few; CDR3aa: CASSLHRGRPQHF; CDR3nt: TGTGCCAGCAGCTTACACAGGGGAAGGCCCCAGCATTTT
d_gene: TRBD2; j_gene: TRBJ2-7; v_gene: TRBV5-3; abundance: .; CDR3aa: CARSLAERGLMAEQYF; CDR3nt: TGTGCCAGAAGCTTGGCCGAGCGGGGCCTTATGGCCGAGCAGTACTTC
d_gene: .; j_gene: TRBJ2-7; v_gene: TRBV7-2; abundance: many; CDR3aa: CASRNRPYEQYF; CDR3nt: TGTGCCAGCAGGAATAGACCCTACGAGCAGTACTTC
d_gene: .; j_gene: TRBJ1-1; v_gene: TRBV2; abundance: few; CDR3aa: CASIKENTEAFF; CDR3nt: TGTGCCAGCATTAAGGAAAACACTGAAGCTTTCTTT
d_gene: TRBD1; j_gene: TRBJ2-5; v_gene: TRBV7-7; abundance: many; CDR3aa: CASSFQGAGETQYF; CDR3nt: TGTGCCAGCAGCTTCCAGGGGGCCGGGGAGACCCAGTACTTC
d_gene: TRBD1; j_gene: TRBJ1-2; v_gene: TRBV10-3; abundance: .; CDR3aa: CAINSGTGPLGFGYTF; CDR3nt: TGTGCCATCAACTCCGGGACAGGGCCACTCGGGTTCGGCTACACCTTC
d_gene: TRBD2; j_gene: TRBJ2-2; v_gene: TRBV7-9; abundance: few; CDR3aa: CASSSERGANTGELFF; CDR3nt: TGTGCCAGCAGCTCGGAGCGGGGAGCGAACACCGGGGAGCTGTTTTTT
d_gene: .; j_gene: TRBJ1-2; v_gene: TRBV5-6; abundance: once; CDR3aa: CASSLNQRYGYTF; CDR3nt: TGTGCCAGCAGCTTAAATCAACGCTATGGCTACACCTTC
d_gene: .; j_gene: TRBJ1-2; v_gene: TRBV11-2; abundance: .; CDR3aa: CASSLVPGRIGYTF; CDR3nt: TGTGCCAGCAGCTTAGTACCAGGGCGGATTGGCTACACCTTC
d_gene: .; j_gene: TRBJ2-1; v_gene: TRBV7-2; abundance: many; CDR3aa: CASSLTGSYNEQFF; CDR3nt: TGTGCCAGCAGCTTGACTGGCTCCTACAATGAGCAGTTCTTC
d_gene: TRBD1; j_gene: TRBJ1-4; v_gene: TRBV6-8; abundance: .; CDR3aa: CASSDPPGTGVEKLFF; CDR3nt: TGTGCCAGCAGTGATCCTCCCGGGACAGGGGTGGAAAAACTGTTTTTT
d_gene: TRBD1; j_gene: TRBJ1-5; v_gene: TRBV6-6; abundance: .; CDR3aa: CASSYPAGGGGQPQHF; CDR3nt: TGTGCCAGCAGTTACCCCGCAGGGGGCGGTGGTCAGCCCCAGCATTTT